Each of the 10 T cell receptor beta chains below was sequenced from the same sample in a study of beta chain features in type 1 diabetes. Sequenced material consisted of expressed TCRB transcripts (all of the isolated RNA was reverse transcribed). Repertoires were generated with immunoSEQ multiplex PCR, while TCRdb's copy carries only in-frame clones and drops some. In the table there are some 270,000 clones, about 14% of which are singletons. What was sequenced was naive CD4+ T cells from blood. Receptors were obtained from a woman between 40 and 55 years old in good health.

The chain is built from TRBV19 and TRBJ1-2; 8 nucleotides match TRBD1. Germline V gives CDR1 LNHDA, CDR2 SQIVND (reference sequence). V was clipped by 5 bases and J by 1 base; unmatched bases: 0. This CDR3 has 13 amino acids. CDR3 coding DNA: TGTGCCAGTAGTGACAGGGGTAACTATGGCTACACCTTC. Encoded protein: CASSDRGNYGYTF.

J is TRBJ1-2 and V is TRBV5-4, with a weak D call TRBD1 (6 bases). The CDR3 has 14 residues. Germline V lookup: CDR1 SGHNT, CDR2 YYREEE (reference sequence). The V gene lost 4 bases and the J gene lost 8 bases, with 18 bases spanning the gap. CDR3 sequence reads: CASSVVTGQQGYTF. The CDR3 nucleotides are TGTGCCAGCAGCGTAGTAACAGGGCAGCAAGGCTACACCTTC.

This clone turned up a few times. This chain uses TRBV4-1 with TRBJ2-7; possible D gene TRBD1, 5 bases. V gave up 0 bases and J gave up 5 bases, with 11 bases separating them. Germline values: CDR1 MGHRA, CDR2 YSYEKL. The CDR3 contains 14 residues. The CDR3 bases are TGCGCCAGCAGCCAAGACAGGGTACAGCACGAGCAGTACTTC. It is translated as CASSQDRVQHEQYF.

The chain's CDR3 is CASRMGQETYEQYF. The CDR3 bases are TGTGCCAGCAGGATGGGGCAGGAGACCTACGAGCAGTACTTC. The chain links TRBV13 to TRBJ2-7; tentative D call: TRBD1 (5 bases). CDR1 and CDR2 from the germline V gene are PRHDT and FYEKMQ (reference sequence). The CDR3 sequence is 14 residues long. Deletions cut 6 bases from V and 2 bases from J, with 14 bases between.

V is TRBV5-4 and J is TRBJ2-3, with 9 bases aligning to TRBD1. The CDR3 loop spans 16 amino acids. Germline CDR1 SGHNT, CDR2 YYREEE (reference sequence). V was pared by 0 bases and J by 5 bases, with 7 bases of the junction left unmatched. CDR3 sequence: CASSLVGQGRGDTQYF. The CDR3 DNA is TGTGCCAGCAGCTTGGTGGGACAGGGTAGAGGAGATACGCAGTATTTT.

The chain joins TRBV10-3 to TRBJ1-2; possibly TRBD1 for D (6 bases). This CDR3 has 14 residues. The V gene's germline CDR1 is ENHRY and CDR2 SYGVKD. Trimming shortened V by 0 bases and J by 2 bases, and 7 bases separated the two germline ends. Here the CDR3 reads CAISESGTNYGYTF. Written as DNA, the CDR3 is TGTGCCATCAGTGAGTCCGGGACAAACTATGGCTACACCTTC.

This clone was seen only a few times. The chain recombines TRBV27 with TRBJ1-1; 7 bases fit TRBD1. V lost 10 bases and J lost 8; bases outside the gene matches: 16. This CDR3 is 14 amino acids long. Germline CDR1 reads MNHEY; CDR2 reads SMNVEV (reference sequence). The CDR3 spells CATRRGTEKTEAFF. As DNA, the CDR3 is TGTGCCACCCGCCGCGGGACAGAGAAAACAGAAGCTTTCTTT.

The chain recombines TRBV25-1 with TRBJ2-7; maybe TRBD1 (6 bases). The CDR3 is made up of 15 amino acids. Germline V gene data show CDR1 as MGHDK and CDR2 as SYGVNS. V was shortened by 3 bases and J by 3 bases, with 15 bases between the two germline ends. The CDR3 DNA follows: TGTGCCAGCAGTGACACCCAGGGGAGCGGCTACGAGCAGTACTTC. It codes for CASSDTQGSGYEQYF.

In this sample, this clone turned up a few times. The chain combines TRBV2 with TRBJ2-5; TRBD1 is a possible D gene (6 bases). This CDR3 is 13 amino acids long. The V end was cut by 6 bases, the J end by 3 bases, with 11 bases between. Germline V gives CDR1 SNHLY, CDR2 FYNNEI. The CDR3 spells CASRAGVEETQYF. The CDR3 bases are TGTGCCAGCAGGGCAGGGGTTGAAGAGACCCAGTACTTC.

The rearrangement links TRBV10-3 to TRBJ2-7; 11 bases map to TRBD2. Germline trimming cut 6 bases from V and 4 bases from J; bases unmatched to any gene: 2. CDR1 is ENHRY and CDR2 is SYGVKD in the germline V gene. CDR3 length: 13 residues. In nucleotides, the CDR3 is TGTGCCATCAGCCTAGCGGGGGGATACGAGCAGTACTTC. Translated: CAISLAGGYEQYF.